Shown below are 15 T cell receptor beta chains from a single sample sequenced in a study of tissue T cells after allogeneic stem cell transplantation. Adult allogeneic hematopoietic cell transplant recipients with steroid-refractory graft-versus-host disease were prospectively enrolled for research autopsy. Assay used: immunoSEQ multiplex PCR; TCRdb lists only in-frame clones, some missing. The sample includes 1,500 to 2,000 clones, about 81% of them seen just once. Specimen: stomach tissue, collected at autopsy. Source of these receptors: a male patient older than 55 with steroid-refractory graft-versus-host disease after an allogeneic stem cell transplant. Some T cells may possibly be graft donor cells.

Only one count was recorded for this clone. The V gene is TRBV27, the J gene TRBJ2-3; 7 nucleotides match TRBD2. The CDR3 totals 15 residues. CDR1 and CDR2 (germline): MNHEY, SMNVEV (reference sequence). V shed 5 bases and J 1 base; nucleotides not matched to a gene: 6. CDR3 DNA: TGTGCCAGCAGTGATCTAGCGGTGGGCACAGATACGCAGTATTTT. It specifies CASSDLAVGTDTQYF.

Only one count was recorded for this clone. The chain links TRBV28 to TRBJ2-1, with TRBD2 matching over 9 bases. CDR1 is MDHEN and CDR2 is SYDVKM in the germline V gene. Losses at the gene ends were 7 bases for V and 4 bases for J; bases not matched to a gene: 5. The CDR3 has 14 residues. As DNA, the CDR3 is TGTGCCAGCACCGGCGGGGGGGAATACAATGAGCAGTTCTTC. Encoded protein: CASTGGGEYNEQFF.

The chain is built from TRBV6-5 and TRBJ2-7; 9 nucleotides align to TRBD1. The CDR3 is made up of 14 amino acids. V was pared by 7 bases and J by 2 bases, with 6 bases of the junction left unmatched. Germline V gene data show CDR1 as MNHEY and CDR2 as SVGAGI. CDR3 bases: TGTGCCAGCACCGGGGACAGGGCCACCTACGAGCAGTACTTC. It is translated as CASTGDRATYEQYF.

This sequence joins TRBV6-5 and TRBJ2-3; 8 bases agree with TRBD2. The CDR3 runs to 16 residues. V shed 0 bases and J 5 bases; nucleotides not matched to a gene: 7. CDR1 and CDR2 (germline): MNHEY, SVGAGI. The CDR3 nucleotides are TGTGCCAGCAGTTACTCGATGGGCGGGGGGATAGATACGCAGTATTTT. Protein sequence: CASSYSMGGGIDTQYF.

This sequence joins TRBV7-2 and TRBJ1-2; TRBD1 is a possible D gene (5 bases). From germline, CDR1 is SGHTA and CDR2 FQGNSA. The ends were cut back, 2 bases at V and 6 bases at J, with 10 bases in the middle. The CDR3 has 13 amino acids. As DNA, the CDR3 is TGTGCCAGCAGCTTAAGGTCAGGGAATGGCTACACCTTC. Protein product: CASSLRSGNGYTF.

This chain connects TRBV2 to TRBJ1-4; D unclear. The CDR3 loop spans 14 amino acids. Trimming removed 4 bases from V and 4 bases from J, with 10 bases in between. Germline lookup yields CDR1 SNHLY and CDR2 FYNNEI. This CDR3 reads CASSVEGDNEKLFF. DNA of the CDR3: TGTGCCAGCAGTGTCGAGGGAGATAATGAAAAACTGTTTTTT.

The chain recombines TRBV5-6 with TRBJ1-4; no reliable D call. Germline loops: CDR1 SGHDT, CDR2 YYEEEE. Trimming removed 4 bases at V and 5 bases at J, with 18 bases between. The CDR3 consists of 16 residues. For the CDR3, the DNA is TGTGCCAGCAGCGAACCTCGAGGGCCGACAAATGAAAAACTGTTTTTT. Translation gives CASSEPRGPTNEKLFF.

In nucleotides, the CDR3 is TGTGCCACCAGTGATTCCCGAGGAGGATGGGGCTACACCTTC. Amino acid sequence: CATSDSRGGWGYTF. The chain joins TRBV24-1 to TRBJ1-2; D gene uncertain. Germline lookup yields CDR1 KGHDR and CDR2 SFDVKD. The ends were cut back, 2 bases at V and 8 bases at J, with 14 bases in the middle. The CDR3 covers 14 residues.

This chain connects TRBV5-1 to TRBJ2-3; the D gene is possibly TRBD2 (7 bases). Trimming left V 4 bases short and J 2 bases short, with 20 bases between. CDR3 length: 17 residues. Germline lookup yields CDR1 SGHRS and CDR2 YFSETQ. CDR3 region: CASSPGTGGPLTDTQYF. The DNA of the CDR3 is TGCGCCAGCAGCCCCGGGACGGGGGGCCCACTCACAGATACGCAGTATTTT.

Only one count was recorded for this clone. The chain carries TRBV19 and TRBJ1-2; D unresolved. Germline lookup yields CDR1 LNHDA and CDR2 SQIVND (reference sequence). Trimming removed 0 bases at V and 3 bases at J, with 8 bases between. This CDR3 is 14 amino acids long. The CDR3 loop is CASSIDSLDYGYTF. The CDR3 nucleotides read TGTGCCAGTAGTATAGACTCACTGGACTATGGCTACACCTTC.

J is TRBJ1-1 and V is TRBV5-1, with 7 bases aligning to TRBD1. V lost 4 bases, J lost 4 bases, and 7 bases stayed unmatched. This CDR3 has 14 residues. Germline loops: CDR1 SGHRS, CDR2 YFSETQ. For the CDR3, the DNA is TGCGCCAGCAGCCAAACAGGGGTGGGCACTGAAGCTTTCTTT. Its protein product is CASSQTGVGTEAFF.

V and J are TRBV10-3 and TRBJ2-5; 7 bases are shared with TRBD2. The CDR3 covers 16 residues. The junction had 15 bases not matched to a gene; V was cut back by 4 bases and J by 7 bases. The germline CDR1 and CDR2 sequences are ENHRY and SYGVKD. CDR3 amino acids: CAISGAERGGRVTQYF. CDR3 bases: TGTGCCATCAGTGGGGCCGAGCGGGGCGGCCGGGTGACCCAGTACTTC.

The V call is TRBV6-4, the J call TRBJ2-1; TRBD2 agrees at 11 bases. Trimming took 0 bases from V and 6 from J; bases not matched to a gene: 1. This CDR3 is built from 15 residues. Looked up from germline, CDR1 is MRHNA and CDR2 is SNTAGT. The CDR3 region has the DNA TGTGCCAGCAGTGACTCGACTAGCGGGGCCAATGAGCAGTTCTTC. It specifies CASSDSTSGANEQFF.

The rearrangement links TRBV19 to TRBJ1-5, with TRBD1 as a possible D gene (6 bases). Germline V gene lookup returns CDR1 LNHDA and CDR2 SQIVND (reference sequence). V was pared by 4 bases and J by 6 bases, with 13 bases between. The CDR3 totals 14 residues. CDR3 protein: CASSTGQNPQPQHF. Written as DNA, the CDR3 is TGTGCCAGTAGTACCGGACAGAATCCTCAGCCCCAGCATTTT.

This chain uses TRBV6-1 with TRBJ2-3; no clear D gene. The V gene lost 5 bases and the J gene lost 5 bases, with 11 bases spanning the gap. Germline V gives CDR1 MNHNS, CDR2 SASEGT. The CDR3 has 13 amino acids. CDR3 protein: CASSYPLQDTQYF. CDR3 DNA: TGTGCCAGCAGTTATCCGTTGCAAGATACGCAGTATTTT.